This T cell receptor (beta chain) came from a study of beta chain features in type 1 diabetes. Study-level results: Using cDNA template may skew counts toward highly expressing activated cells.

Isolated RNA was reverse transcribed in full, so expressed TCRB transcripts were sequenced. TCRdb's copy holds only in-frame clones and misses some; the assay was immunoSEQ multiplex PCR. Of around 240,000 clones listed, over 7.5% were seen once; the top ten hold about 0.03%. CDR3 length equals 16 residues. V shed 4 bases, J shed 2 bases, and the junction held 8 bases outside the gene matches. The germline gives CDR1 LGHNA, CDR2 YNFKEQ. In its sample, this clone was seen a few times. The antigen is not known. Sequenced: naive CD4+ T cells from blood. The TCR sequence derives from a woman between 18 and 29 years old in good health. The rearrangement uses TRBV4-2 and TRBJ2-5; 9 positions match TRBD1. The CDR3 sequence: CASSPLQGADQETQYF. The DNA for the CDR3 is TGTGCCAGCAGCCCGCTACAGGGGGCGGATCAAGAGACCCAGTACTTC.